This record covers a single T cell receptor (beta chain). There are 18 residues in the CDR3. Trimming removed 2 bases from V and 8 bases from J, with 22 bases in between. Measured with immunoSEQ multiplex PCR; TCRdb has only the in-frame clones, and not every one. The repertoire consists of just over 150,000 clones, with 88% occurring once and the leading ten covering around 7%. This entry is derived from a study of blood T cell repertoires in COVID-19. Study-wide background: Whether acute or convalescent, the COVID-19 samples came from the United States, Italy and Spain.

The participants were between 18 and 89 years old and came from 20 to 30 US areas. Clinical history as reported by participants underpinned cohort assignment. The sample comprised PBMCs or T cells enriched from blood (not recorded which). The sequence came from a woman in her fifties or sixties who had recovered from COVID-19. V and J are TRBV23-1 and TRBJ1-6; D perhaps matches TRBD1 (5 bases). TRBV23-1 qualifies as an ORF whose function is uncertain. CDR3 protein: CASSQTPGLPAFDSPLHF. The CDR3 region has the DNA TGCGCCAGCAGTCAAACGCCGGGACTTCCAGCGTTCGATTCACCCCTCCACTTT.